The rows below give T cell receptor beta chains drawn from one sample of a study of a mutant IDH1 vaccine in newly diagnosed glioma. Produced via immunoSEQ multiplex PCR; TCRdb's table is partial and in-frame only. This table holds around 60,000 clones, 75% to 95% found once. The input for sequencing was PBMCs, taken from a glioma patient treated with radiotherapy, temozolomide or both. These receptors were obtained from a man in his fifties or sixties with glioma. Each CDR3 is given with its conserved first and last residue. Each record gives: J gene, clone size, V gene, D gene, CDR3 protein, CDR3 DNA. A D gene is named only where the DNA matches it firmly. Size is omitted from some rows. Given values are once, few, many or a class for expanded clones.

j_gene: TRBJ2-7; abundance: .; v_gene: TRBV25-1; d_gene: TRBD2; CDR3aa: CASSESGLAVYEQYF; CDR3nt: TGTGCCAGCAGTGAATCAGGACTAGCGGTGTACGAGCAGTACTTC
j_gene: TRBJ1-5; abundance: .; v_gene: TRBV7-9; d_gene: .; CDR3aa: CASSRGDWGNQPQHF; CDR3nt: TGTGCCAGCTCCCGTGGTGATTGGGGCAATCAGCCCCAGCATTTT
j_gene: TRBJ2-7; abundance: .; v_gene: TRBV6-5; d_gene: TRBD1; CDR3aa: CASSYPDRVPYEQYF; CDR3nt: TGTGCCAGCAGTTACCCGGACAGGGTCCCCTACGAGCAGTACTTC
j_gene: TRBJ2-3; abundance: .; v_gene: TRBV27; d_gene: TRBD2; CDR3aa: CASSFFGTTVASGTDTQYF; CDR3nt: TGTGCCAGCAGTTTTTTTGGGACTACCGTCGCTAGCGGCACAGATACGCAGTATTTT
j_gene: TRBJ2-2; abundance: .; v_gene: TRBV19; d_gene: .; CDR3aa: CASTRRRNTGELFF; CDR3nt: TGTGCCAGTACACGCCGTAGGAACACCGGGGAGCTGTTTTTT
j_gene: TRBJ2-7; abundance: once; v_gene: TRBV10-2; d_gene: TRBD2; CDR3aa: CASLNSLAGEEQYF; CDR3nt: TGCGCCAGCCTTAACTCTCTAGCGGGAGAAGAGCAGTACTTC
j_gene: TRBJ1-4; abundance: .; v_gene: TRBV14; d_gene: .; CDR3aa: CASRPRGTNEKLFF; CDR3nt: TGTGCCAGCAGACCCAGGGGCACTAATGAAAAACTGTTTTTT
j_gene: TRBJ2-1; abundance: .; v_gene: TRBV28; d_gene: TRBD2; CDR3aa: CASSSAGGLYNEQFF; CDR3nt: TGTGCCAGCAGTTCCGCGGGGGGCCTATACAATGAGCAGTTCTTC
j_gene: TRBJ1-6; abundance: .; v_gene: TRBV7-9; d_gene: .; CDR3aa: CASARALNSPLHF; CDR3nt: TGTGCCAGCGCCCGGGCCCTCAATTCACCCCTCCACTTT
j_gene: TRBJ2-3; abundance: .; v_gene: TRBV28; d_gene: .; CDR3aa: CASAPGLLTDTQYF; CDR3nt: TGTGCCAGCGCACCGGGACTCCTCACAGATACGCAGTATTTT
j_gene: TRBJ2-1; abundance: .; v_gene: TRBV27; d_gene: .; CDR3aa: CASSLSMGDERGQFF; CDR3nt: TGTGCCAGCAGTTTATCGATGGGGGATGAGCGAGGTCAGTTCTTC
j_gene: TRBJ2-5; abundance: .; v_gene: TRBV5-1; d_gene: .; CDR3aa: CASSLASETQYF; CDR3nt: TGCGCCAGCAGCTTGGCCTCTGAGACCCAGTACTTC
j_gene: TRBJ2-7; abundance: .; v_gene: TRBV5-1; d_gene: .; CDR3aa: CASSPTGRGSYEQYF; CDR3nt: TGCGCCAGCAGCCCGACGGGTCGGGGATCCTACGAGCAGTACTTC
j_gene: TRBJ1-2; abundance: .; v_gene: TRBV5-1; d_gene: .; CDR3aa: CASSLEQGKVFTF; CDR3nt: TGCGCCAGCAGCTTGGAACAGGGTAAAGTTTTCACCTTC
j_gene: TRBJ1-4; abundance: .; v_gene: TRBV5-1; d_gene: .; CDR3aa: CASSPESTNEKLFF; CDR3nt: TGCGCCAGCAGCCCGGAGTCAACTAATGAAAAACTGTTTTTT
j_gene: TRBJ1-2; abundance: .; v_gene: TRBV29-1; d_gene: .; CDR3aa: CSALGAKNGYTF; CDR3nt: TGCAGCGCCCTGGGAGCCAAGAATGGCTACACCTTC
j_gene: TRBJ2-1; abundance: .; v_gene: TRBV18; d_gene: TRBD2; CDR3aa: CASSPLKVGLAGNEQFF; CDR3nt: TGTGCCAGCTCACCCCTCAAAGTGGGACTAGCGGGGAATGAGCAGTTCTTC
j_gene: TRBJ2-7; abundance: .; v_gene: TRBV19; d_gene: .; CDR3aa: CASSIQGSWEQYF; CDR3nt: TGTGCCAGTAGTATACAGGGGTCGTGGGAGCAGTACTTC